The clone carrying this T cell receptor (beta chain) was counted a few times. Constant-segment primers were used for 5'RACE, and the resulting TCR alpha and TCR beta cDNA libraries carried sample barcodes and UMIs. Each CDR3 protein gets one entry after TCRdb re-called the 5' RACE reads with MiXCR. This table holds 210,000 or so distinct CDR3 sequences, about 16% found once. Looked up from germline, CDR1 is GTSNPN and CDR2 is SVGIG (reference sequence). The CDR3 runs to 15 residues. V lost 3 bases and J lost 4; bases outside the gene matches: 4. The record originates from a study of T-cell memory formation after mild COVID-19.

The sample comprised PBMCs or a T cell subset sorted from them (not recorded which). The J gene is TRBJ2-2, the V gene TRBV30; 11 bases agree with TRBD1. The receptor was derived from an adult woman who had mild COVID-19 (a few samples of this study predate the infection). Cell type and time point are not known. Here the CDR3 reads CAWSGQGASTGELFF. The CDR3 DNA follows: TGTGCCTGGAGCGGACAGGGGGCGAGCACCGGGGAGCTGTTTTTT.